These T cell receptor beta chains were read from a single sample in a study of T cells after yellow fever vaccination. TCRdb re-derived calls from the 5' RACE reads in MiXCR, one entry per CDR3 protein. The sample has some 10,000 distinct CDR3 sequences; 4% to 6% are singletons. Material: PBMCs, either bulk or a sorted T-cell subset (CD4+, CD8+, memory, or dextramer-sorted; not recorded which), obtained about 2 weeks after the first yellow fever vaccination. The receptor source for this set is a man between 18 and 35 years old who received the YFV17D yellow fever vaccine. The CDR3 runs from the conserved cysteine through the conserved F or W. A D gene is named only where the DNA matches it firmly. Sizes are listed as once, few or many counts, or a class when the clone is expanded.

clone_size j_call cdr3_length d_call v_call cdr3_nt cdr3_aa
medium-sized TRBJ2-1 14 . TRBV6-5 TGTGCCAGCAGTTACGACGGGGGCCGTGGTCATCAGTTCTTC CASSYDGGRGHQFF
medium-sized TRBJ2-1 14 . TRBV5-8 TGTGCCAGCAGCTTCTGGAGCTCCTACAATGAGCAGTTCTTC CASSFWSSYNEQFF
medium-sized TRBJ1-1 11 . TRBV20-1 TGCAGTGCTAAGACCAACACTGAAGCTTTCTTT CSAKTNTEAFF
medium-sized TRBJ2-1 13 . TRBV4-3 TGCGCCAGCAGCCAAGATGGGGGCAGTGAGCAGTTCTTC CASSQDGGSEQFF
many TRBJ1-1 14 . TRBV11-2 TGTGCCAGCAGCTTAACAGGGAGGGGGACTGAAGCTTTCTTT CASSLTGRGTEAFF
medium-sized TRBJ2-5 15 . TRBV6-2/TRBV6-3 TGTGCCAGCAGTTACGAAGCCGGACGGCAAGAGACCCAGTACTTC CASSYEAGRQETQYF
medium-sized TRBJ2-1 15 . TRBV4-2 TGTGCCAGCAGCCAAGGGCAGGGTGGTAACAATGAGCAGTTCTTC CASSQGQGGNNEQFF
many TRBJ1-1 15 . TRBV6-5 TGTGCCAGCAGTTACTCGGGTGGGCTGCGCACTGAAGCTTTCTTT CASSYSGGLRTEAFF
many TRBJ2-2 16 . TRBV7-9 TGTGCCAGCAGGAAAAACCGAGACGGCGACACCGGGGAGCTGTTTTTT CASRKNRDGDTGELFF
medium-sized TRBJ2-1 13 . TRBV12-3/TRBV12-4 TGTGCCAGCAGCCTTAACCGGGGGCAAGAGCAGTTCTTC CASSLNRGQEQFF
many TRBJ2-3 16 TRBD1 TRBV5-1 TGCGCCAGCAGCTTCGGACAGGGGGCAGGCACAGATACGCAGTATTTT CASSFGQGAGTDTQYF
medium-sized TRBJ2-7 14 . TRBV4-2 TGTGCCAGCAGCCCAGAAGGGGTACCCTACGAGCAGTACTTC CASSPEGVPYEQYF
many TRBJ2-5 12 . TRBV7-2 TGTGCCAGCAGCTTTAACCAAGAGACCCAGTACTTC CASSFNQETQYF
many TRBJ1-1 14 . TRBV4-3 TGCGCCAGCAGCCACTCGACAGGTGTCACTGAAGCTTTCTTT CASSHSTGVTEAFF
medium-sized TRBJ2-1 16 TRBD2 TRBV5-1 TGCGCCAGCAGCTTGCTCCCAGCGGGGGGGGACAATGAGCAGTTCTTC CASSLLPAGGDNEQFF
many TRBJ2-1 15 . TRBV3-1 TGTGCCAGCAGCCAAGACCGGGGCAGCTACAATGAGCAGTTCTTC CASSQDRGSYNEQFF
many TRBJ2-3 16 TRBD2 TRBV4-3 TGCGCCAGCAGACTCCAACTAGCGGGACTCTGGGATACGCAGTATTTT CASRLQLAGLWDTQYF
many TRBJ2-6 17 . TRBV5-6 TGTGCCAGCAGCTTGCGAACAGGTGGATATGGGGCCAACGTCCTGACTTTC CASSLRTGGYGANVLTF
medium-sized TRBJ2-7 14 . TRBV20-1 TGCAGTGCTAGAGATCGAAGGGGCTCCTACGAGCAGTACTTC CSARDRRGSYEQYF
many TRBJ2-3 17 TRBD2 TRBV5-1 TGCGCCAGCAGCTTGAGGGCTAGCGGGGGGGCGACAGATACGCAGTATTTT CASSLRASGGATDTQYF
medium-sized TRBJ2-6 16 . TRBV5-1 TGCGCCAGCAGCACCACCTCGGGGGCTGGGGCCAACGTCCTGACTTTC CASSTTSGAGANVLTF
medium-sized TRBJ2-3 15 . TRBV4-1 TGCGCCAGCAGCCACACAAGGCTAGCGACAGATACGCAGTATTTT CASSHTRLATDTQYF
many TRBJ2-5 15 TRBD2 TRBV12-3/TRBV12-4 TGTGCCAGCAGTTTCCTAGCGGGGTCTCAAGAGACCCAGTACTTC CASSFLAGSQETQYF
many TRBJ1-2 15 . TRBV5-4 TGTGCCAGCAGCTCCGGGTCAGGCCCGACGGGCGGCTACACCTTC CASSSGSGPTGGYTF
many TRBJ1-2 14 . TRBV7-2 TGTGCCAGCAGCTTAGTAGGGGGGGGTTATGGCTACACCTTC CASSLVGGGYGYTF
many TRBJ2-7 16 . TRBV7-2 TGTGCCAGCAGCTTCCAGGCGGATCCCAGCTCCTACGAGCAGTACTTC CASSFQADPSSYEQYF
many TRBJ2-1 14 TRBD2 TRBV20-1 TGCAGTGTCCTCTACGGGGGGGCCTACAATGAGCAGTTCTTC CSVLYGGAYNEQFF
medium-sized TRBJ2-3 14 . TRBV20-1 TGCAGTGCTTACCTTAGCGGAATCACAGATACGCAGTATTTT CSAYLSGITDTQYF
many TRBJ2-1 13 . TRBV6-2/TRBV6-3 TGTGCCAGCAGCGGGGGCGCATACAATGAGCAGTTCTTC CASSGGAYNEQFF
many TRBJ2-5 16 TRBD1 TRBV7-6 TGTGCCAGCAGCTTAGTTAGGACAGGGCCGCAAGAGACCCAGTACTTC CASSLVRTGPQETQYF
many TRBJ1-1 15 . TRBV9 TGTGCCAGCAGCCCCGGGCCAGGGATGAACACTGAAGCTTTCTTT CASSPGPGMNTEAFF
medium-sized TRBJ1-5 12 . TRBV12-3/TRBV12-4 TGTGCCAGCAGTTCGGTCAGGACGCCCCAGCATTTT CASSSVRTPQHF